This is a list of T cell receptor beta chains from one sample in a study of beta chain features in type 1 diabetes. Sequencing used immunoSEQ multiplex PCR; TCRdb keeps in-frame clones, though not all of them. The sample holds hundreds of thousands of clones, roughly 15% seen once. Sequenced input: naive CD4+ T cells from blood. These receptors all stem from a man aged 18 to 35 with type 1 diabetes. Each CDR3 is given with its conserved first and last residue. The D gene is left open where the match is weak. The size of a clone is reported for some rows only, either as once, few or many, or as a class for expanded clones.

j_call,clone_size,d_call,v_call,cdr3_aa,cdr3_nt
TRBJ2-3,NA,NA,TRBV18,CASSLTGDTQYF,TGTGCCAGCTCCCTCACGGGAGATACGCAGTATTTT
TRBJ2-7,NA,NA,TRBV28,CASSGRSYEQYF,TGTGCCAGCAGTGGCAGATCCTACGAGCAGTACTTC
TRBJ1-1,NA,NA,TRBV4-1,CASSQVVGGTLGAFF,TGCGCCAGCAGCCAAGTAGTTGGGGGGACGCTAGGAGCTTTCTTT
TRBJ1-5,NA,NA,TRBV5-1,CASSLDYNQPQHF,TGCGCCAGCAGCTTGGACTACAATCAGCCCCAGCATTTT
TRBJ2-7,few,NA,TRBV4-2,CASSQDLLYEQYF,TGTGCCAGCAGCCAAGATCTCCTGTACGAGCAGTACTTC
TRBJ2-2,NA,NA,TRBV11-2,CASSWLEGLNTGELFF,TGTGCCAGCAGCTGGTTGGAGGGGCTGAACACCGGGGAGCTGTTTTTT
TRBJ1-1,few,NA,TRBV7-9,CASSLARTENTEAFF,TGTGCCAGCAGCTTAGCGAGAACAGAGAACACTGAAGCTTTCTTT
TRBJ2-1,few,TRBD2,TRBV5-1,CASSYRLAGYNEQFF,TGCGCCAGCAGCTACCGGCTAGCGGGATACAATGAGCAGTTCTTC
TRBJ2-7,NA,TRBD2,TRBV28,CASSLGGTSGSYEQYF,TGTGCCAGCAGTTTGGGAGGGACTAGCGGATCCTACGAGCAGTACTTC
TRBJ2-3,few,TRBD2,TRBV7-2,CASSTTGLAGGLTDTQYF,TGTGCCAGCAGCACAACGGGACTAGCGGGAGGATTGACAGATACGCAGTATTTT
TRBJ2-3,NA,TRBD2,TRBV29-1,CSGRGRLATDTQYF,TGCAGCGGACGCGGGAGACTAGCCACAGATACGCAGTATTTT
TRBJ2-6,NA,NA,TRBV30,CAWRKRGTSGANVLTF,TGTGCCTGGAGAAAACGCGGGACCTCTGGGGCCAACGTCCTGACTTTC
TRBJ2-1,once,TRBD2,TRBV4-1,CASSQDVASGRVRFF,TGCGCCAGCAGCCAAGATGTGGCTAGCGGGAGGGTTCGGTTCTTC
TRBJ1-4,NA,NA,TRBV2,CASSEDYVEKLFF,TGTGCCAGCAGTGAAGACTACGTTGAAAAACTGTTTTTT
TRBJ2-5,NA,TRBD1,TRBV5-1,CASSAGTGVETQYF,TGCGCCAGCAGCGCAGGGACAGGGGTAGAGACCCAGTACTTC
TRBJ2-5,NA,TRBD2,TRBV7-2,CASGPGLAGGETQYF,TGTGCCAGCGGACCGGGACTAGCGGGTGGGGAGACCCAGTACTTC
TRBJ2-7,NA,NA,TRBV13,CASSTGRAAYEQYF,TGTGCCAGCAGCACAGGCCGGGCGGCCTACGAGCAGTACTTC
TRBJ2-5,NA,NA,TRBV30,CAGQTMGGETQYF,TGTGCCGGGCAGACAATGGGGGGAGAGACCCAGTACTTC
TRBJ2-5,NA,NA,TRBV19,CASSIADTQETQYF,TGTGCCAGTAGTATTGCAGACACACAAGAGACCCAGTACTTC
TRBJ2-2,few,TRBD1,TRBV5-4,CASSSPSGGTGELFF,TGTGCCAGCAGCTCCCCTTCAGGGGGAACCGGGGAGCTGTTTTTT
TRBJ2-7,NA,TRBD2,TRBV7-2,CASSFRLAGGGEQYF,TGTGCCAGCAGCTTCCGACTAGCGGGGGGTGGTGAGCAGTACTTC
TRBJ2-2,NA,NA,TRBV30,CARMGGPNTGELFF,TGTGCCAGAATGGGGGGACCGAACACCGGGGAGCTGTTTTTT
TRBJ2-7,few,TRBD2,TRBV6-6,CASSYGASGLVEQYF,TGTGCCAGCAGTTACGGGGCTAGCGGCTTGGTCGAGCAGTACTTC
TRBJ2-7,few,TRBD2,TRBV28,CASSVPGGGYEQYF,TGTGCCAGCAGCGTCCCGGGGGGGGGCTACGAGCAGTACTTC
TRBJ2-4,few,TRBD2,TRBV11-2,CASSVSSGSLAKNIQYF,TGTGCCAGCAGCGTCTCTAGCGGATCTTTAGCCAAAAACATTCAGTACTTC
TRBJ2-1,few,TRBD2,TRBV7-8,CASSFLLAAYNEQFF,TGTGCCAGCAGCTTCTTACTAGCGGCGTACAATGAGCAGTTCTTC
TRBJ2-5,few,TRBD2,TRBV5-1,CASSFSGREETQYF,TGCGCCAGCAGCTTTAGCGGGAGGGAAGAGACCCAGTACTTC
TRBJ2-3,NA,NA,TRBV19,CASSPVFPSTDTQYF,TGTGCCAGTAGTCCTGTATTCCCCAGCACAGATACGCAGTATTTT
TRBJ2-3,few,TRBD1,TRBV29-1,CSVEGQGATDTQYF,TGCAGCGTGGAGGGACAGGGAGCCACAGATACGCAGTATTTT
TRBJ2-7,NA,TRBD1,TRBV7-2,CASSPGQGIYEQYF,TGTGCCAGCAGCCCAGGACAGGGTATTTACGAGCAGTACTTC
TRBJ1-4,NA,TRBD1,TRBV7-9,CASSLARTGGEDEKLFF,TGTGCCAGCAGCTTAGCGCGGACAGGGGGCGAGGATGAAAAACTGTTTTTT
TRBJ1-5,few,NA,TRBV18,CASSQQGNQPQHF,TGTGCCAGCTCACAGCAGGGAAATCAGCCCCAGCATTTT
TRBJ2-3,NA,TRBD1,TRBV5-1,CASSLGQDPDTQYF,TGCGCCAGCAGCTTAGGACAGGACCCAGATACGCAGTATTTT
TRBJ2-5,few,TRBD1,TRBV29-1,CSVETGGLETQYF,TGCAGCGTTGAGACAGGGGGCTTGGAGACCCAGTACTTC
TRBJ2-7,NA,NA,TRBV2,CASSGSGYEQYF,TGTGCCAGCAGTGGTAGCGGCTACGAGCAGTACTTC
TRBJ1-2,NA,NA,TRBV19,CASSPSVRAGYTF,TGTGCCAGTAGCCCCTCAGTCAGGGCTGGCTACACCTTC
TRBJ1-5,NA,NA,TRBV27,CASRGPRSNQPQHF,TGTGCCAGCCGTGGTCCTCGGAGTAATCAGCCCCAGCATTTT
TRBJ1-4,few,NA,TRBV18,CASSPRGNDEKLFF,TGTGCCAGCTCACCGAGGGGGAATGATGAAAAACTGTTTTTT
TRBJ2-2,few,NA,TRBV6-6,CASSYARGNGELFF,TGTGCCAGCAGTTACGCCAGGGGAAACGGGGAGCTGTTTTTT
TRBJ2-5,few,NA,TRBV28,CASSLGGGETQYF,TGTGCCAGCAGTCTGGGAGGGGGGGAGACCCAGTACTTC
TRBJ2-1,few,NA,TRBV5-1,CASSSRTVPNNEQFF,TGCGCCAGCAGCTCGCGGACTGTCCCGAATAATGAGCAGTTCTTC
TRBJ2-7,NA,TRBD1,TRBV6-5,CASSPTGTGPYEQYF,TGTGCCAGCAGTCCTACGGGGACAGGGCCCTACGAGCAGTACTTC
TRBJ2-5,few,NA,TRBV2,CASRQGPTRIEETQYF,TGTGCCAGCAGGCAAGGACCCACTAGAATTGAAGAGACCCAGTACTTC
TRBJ1-5,few,NA,TRBV6-6,CASSYSRPGAQHF,TGTGCCAGCAGTTACTCCCGTCCAGGCGCCCAGCATTTT
TRBJ2-6,few,NA,TRBV30,CAWDSSSGANVLTF,TGTGCCTGGGATTCGAGCTCTGGGGCCAACGTCCTGACTTTC
TRBJ2-3,few,NA,TRBV18,CASSRRASVSEDTQYF,TGTGCCAGCTCACGGCGAGCTAGCGTGTCAGAAGATACGCAGTATTTT
TRBJ2-1,NA,TRBD2,TRBV27,CASSLRGQRGNEQFF,TGTGCCAGCAGTTTAAGGGGTCAGCGGGGCAATGAGCAGTTCTTC
TRBJ2-3,NA,NA,TRBV11-2,CASSAVWGGTDTQYF,TGTGCCAGCAGCGCAGTCTGGGGCGGCACAGATACGCAGTATTTT
TRBJ1-1,NA,NA,TRBV19,CASTAARGTAEAFF,TGTGCCAGTACGGCTGCCCGAGGAACGGCTGAAGCTTTCTTT
TRBJ1-5,NA,NA,TRBV10-1,CASTGGNQPQHF,TGCGCTAGCACGGGGGGGAATCAGCCCCAGCATTTT
TRBJ1-2,NA,NA,TRBV6-5,CASSYSLQGYGYTF,TGTGCCAGCAGTTACTCGCTACAGGGTTATGGCTACACCTTC
TRBJ2-5,NA,TRBD2,TRBV6-5,CASRLLARGETQYF,TGTGCCAGCAGATTACTAGCGCGTGGGGAGACCCAGTACTTC
TRBJ2-3,few,TRBD2,TRBV7-9,CASSLTSGASDTQYF,TGTGCCAGCAGCTTAACTAGCGGTGCCTCAGATACGCAGTATTTT
TRBJ1-4,NA,NA,TRBV4-3,CASSQGSGTGRGEKLFF,TGCGCCAGCAGCCAAGGTTCGGGCACCGGGAGGGGTGAAAAACTGTTTTTT
TRBJ2-3,few,NA,TRBV5-1,CASSLADLRTDTQYF,TGCGCCAGCAGCCTAGCCGACCTACGCACAGATACGCAGTATTTT
TRBJ2-4,few,NA,TRBV14,CASSPDWAGRGIQYF,TGTGCCAGCAGCCCCGACTGGGCAGGGCGAGGCATTCAGTACTTC
TRBJ2-7,few,TRBD2,TRBV7-8,CASSPGLAGGIYEQYF,TGTGCCAGCAGCCCTGGACTAGCGGGGGGGATTTACGAGCAGTACTTC